These 27 T cell receptor beta chains were sequenced from one sample in a study of identical twins. In TCRdb, the 5' RACE reads were re-called with MiXCR into one record per CDR3 protein. The sample lists under 250,000 distinct CDR3 sequences, about an eighth occurring once. The sample was also linked to a second study, of yellow fever vaccine responses in identical twins.

The material sequenced was memory (CD45RO+) T cells sorted from blood. These receptors were collected from a young woman in good health.

This clonotype was seen more than once but under ten times. The rearrangement uses TRBV3-1 and TRBJ2-1; D gene uncertain. The CDR3 runs 15 residues. The germline V and J ends were trimmed by 4 bases and 1 base, with 11 bases remaining between them. Germline-derived CDR1 and CDR2 are LGHDT and YNNKEL (reference sequence). The CDR3 region is CASSLKPLSYNEQFF. CDR3 coding DNA: TGTGCCAGCAGCCTCAAGCCGTTATCCTACAATGAGCAGTTCTTC.

This clonotype was recorded only once. The gene calls are TRBV30 and TRBJ2-5; the D is unclear. The CDR3 consists of 13 residues. Per the germline V gene, CDR1 is GTSNPN and CDR2 is SVGIG (reference sequence). V lost 5 bases, J lost 1 base, and 11 bases lay in between. The CDR3 here is CAWSASFQETQYF. The CDR3 coding sequence is TGTGCCTGGTCTGCCAGCTTCCAAGAGACCCAGTACTTC.

The sample holds a few counts of this clonotype. The chain has TRBV5-6 and TRBJ2-7, with a possible D match to TRBD1 (5 bases). V was cut by 0 bases and J by 0 bases, with 16 bases left in between. The CDR3 extends over 17 amino acids. Germline loops: CDR1 SGHDT, CDR2 YYEEEE. The CDR3 DNA follows: TGTGCCAGCAGCTTGGGGTCGTTATCCAGGGTCTCCTACGAGCAGTACTTC. It is translated as CASSLGSLSRVSYEQYF.

This clonotype occurred many times. The chain recombines TRBV4-1 with TRBJ1-4, with D possibly TRBD1 on 6 matching bases. V dropped 3 bases and J dropped 9 bases, with 14 bases sitting between them. CDR3 length equals 14 residues. In germline, CDR1 is MGHRA, CDR2 YSYEKL. The CDR3 bases are TGCGCCAGCAGCCACTCGGAGGGGGATCAAAAACTGTTTTTT. It is translated as CASSHSEGDQKLFF.

The V call is TRBV24-1, the J call TRBJ2-2; a possible D gene is TRBD2 (6 bases). V was cut by 4 bases and J by 3 bases, with 11 bases left in between. CDR3 size: 15 residues. CDR1 KGHDR and CDR2 SFDVKD come from the germline V gene. The DNA of the CDR3 is TGTGCCACCAGTGACCCAGGGACTCACACCGGGGAGCTGTTTTTT. This encodes CATSDPGTHTGELFF.

The chain recombines TRBV3-1 with TRBJ2-5; 7 positions match TRBD2. This CDR3 is 15 amino acids long. CDR1 is LGHDT, CDR2 YNNKEL, per germline (reference sequence). V lost 3 bases to trimming and J lost 3 bases; unmatched junction nucleotides: 7. This CDR3 reads CASSQGRGRKETQYF. The CDR3 DNA is TGTGCCAGCAGCCAGGGGCGGGGGAGAAAAGAGACCCAGTACTTC.

This clonotype was counted at least ten times. The chain couples TRBV12-3 or TRBV12-4 to TRBJ2-7; TRBD1 is a possible D gene (8 bases). The ends were cut back, 3 bases at V and 6 bases at J, with 15 bases in the middle. This CDR3 has 14 amino acids. The CDR3 sequence is CASSLGTGGGEQYF. CDR3 in DNA: TGTGCCAGCAGTTTGGGTACAGGGGGGGGCGAGCAGTACTTC.

Only one count was recorded for this clonotype. The chain recombines TRBV27 with TRBJ1-1; D unresolved. Germline CDR1 MNHEY, CDR2 SMNVEV (reference sequence). With 2 bases removed from V and 7 bases from J, the gap between germline ends came to 17 bases. This CDR3 region has 15 residues. The CDR3 DNA sequence: TGTGCCAGCAGTTTACGCTCGGGGTTCACCTATGAAGCTTTCTTT. It is translated as CASSLRSGFTYEAFF.

This clonotype was seen only a few times. J is TRBJ2-2 and V is TRBV21-1; the D call TRBD1 from the table was never checked on the DNA. TRBV21-1 is a documented pseudogene. This CDR3 contains 18 residues. This chain's CDR3 is CAIGPPLQRGLNTGELFF. In nucleotides, the CDR3 is TGTGCCATCGGACCCCCTCTTCAGCGGGGACTTAACACCGGGGAGCTGTTTTTT.

This clonotype was counted ten times or more. The gene calls are TRBV12-3 or TRBV12-4 and TRBJ2-1; no reliable D call. CDR3 length: 13 amino acids. Trimming took off 7 bases at V and 7 bases at J, with 14 bases between the two ends. CDR3 nucleotides: TGTGCCAGCACCAGAAGCTCGCGAAATGAGCAGTTCTTC. It codes for CASTRSSRNEQFF.

This clonotype was observed many times. The chain links TRBV15 to TRBJ2-5; 11 bases line up with TRBD2. This CDR3 contains 16 residues. The germline V gene encodes CDR1 LNHNV and CDR2 YYDKDF (reference sequence). With 0 bases clipped from V and 5 bases from J, the junction kept 5 bases outside the gene matches. The CDR3 nucleotides read TGTGCCACCAGCAGAGAGGGGACTAGCGGACGGGAGACCCAGTACTTC. Its protein is CATSREGTSGRETQYF.

The rearrangement joins TRBV2 to TRBJ2-7; D may be TRBD1 (7 bases). V was pared by 5 bases and J by 3 bases, with 14 bases between. CDR1 is SNHLY and CDR2 is FYNNEI in the germline V gene. CDR3 size: 14 residues. CDR3 protein: CASSPRGVGYEQYF. As DNA, the CDR3 is TGTGCCAGCAGTCCCAGGGGGGTGGGCTACGAGCAGTACTTC.

The V gene is TRBV18, the J gene TRBJ2-1; 7 bases fit TRBD1. In germline, CDR1 is KGHSH, CDR2 LQKENI. Losses at the gene ends were 3 bases for V and 9 bases for J; bases not matched to a gene: 20. This CDR3 has 18 amino acids. CDR3 DNA: TGTGCCAGCTCACCCATAAATCTAGGGTGGGGACAGAGCTTTGAGCAGTTCTTC. It codes for CASSPINLGWGQSFEQFF.

This clonotype showed up just a few times. The chain recombines TRBV6-5 with TRBJ2-7, with 12 bases that match TRBD1. CDR1 and CDR2 (germline): MNHEY, SVGAGI. V lost 4 bases and J lost 5; bases outside the gene matches: 6. The CDR3 has 15 residues. The CDR3 bases are TGTGCCAGCAGTTCGGTGGGACAGGGGGCTCACGAGCAGTACTTC. Its translation: CASSSVGQGAHEQYF.

In this sample, this clonotype turned up a few times. V is TRBV6-4 and J is TRBJ2-5; D not resolved. Germline loops: CDR1 MRHNA, CDR2 SNTAGT. V dropped 0 bases and J dropped 2 bases, with 13 bases sitting between them. CDR3 length equals 16 residues. The CDR3 nucleotides read TGTGCCAGCAGTGACTCGTTCTTTGCGGTACAAGAGACCCAGTACTTC. This translates into CASSDSFFAVQETQYF.

The chain links TRBV9 to TRBJ2-5, with 12 nucleotides matching TRBD2. The CDR3 length is 18 residues. The J segment lost 2 bases and the V segment lost 3 bases, leaving 11 bases of the junction unmatched. Per the germline V gene, CDR1 is SGDLS and CDR2 is YYNGEE. The CDR3 is CASSGSHVGLAGQETQYF. DNA of the CDR3: TGTGCCAGCAGCGGATCGCACGTCGGACTAGCGGGGCAAGAGACCCAGTACTTC.

V usage is TRBV6-5 and J usage is TRBJ2-3; TRBD2 aligns across 11 bases. Germline loops: CDR1 MNHEY, CDR2 SVGAGI. The V gene end was trimmed by 2 bases and the J gene end by 4 bases; junction bases not matched to a gene: 11. The length of the CDR3 is 18 residues. The CDR3 sequence: CASSYRASGGINADTQYF. The DNA of the CDR3 is TGTGCCAGCAGTTACAGGGCTAGCGGGGGGATAAACGCAGATACGCAGTATTTT.

This sequence joins TRBV5-1 and TRBJ2-7; 7 bases are shared with TRBD2. The CDR3 has 13 residues. Trimming at V came to 0 bases and at J to 6 bases, leaving 3 bases not matched to a gene. Germline CDR1 and CDR2: SGHRS and YFSETQ. The CDR3 sequence: CASSLDGGGEQYF. Written as DNA, the CDR3 is TGCGCCAGCAGCTTGGATGGCGGGGGCGAGCAGTACTTC.

This clonotype showed up just a few times. V gene TRBV29-1 combines with J gene TRBJ2-5; 11 positions match TRBD2. The CDR3 sequence is 15 residues long. V gave up 5 bases and J gave up 5 bases; unmatched junction bases: 10. Germline CDR1 SQVTM, CDR2 ANQGSEA. CDR3 region: CSVKEASGRRETQYF. In nucleotides, the CDR3 is TGCAGCGTTAAGGAGGCTAGCGGGAGGAGGGAGACCCAGTACTTC.

The chain couples TRBV7-9 to TRBJ2-2; unclear D gene. The CDR3 loop spans 12 amino acids. Trimming left V 5 bases short and J 4 bases short, with 5 bases between. Germline V CDR1 and CDR2: SEHNR, FQNEAQ (reference sequence). CDR3 amino acids: CASSPITGELFF. The CDR3 region has the DNA TGTGCCAGCAGCCCAATCACCGGGGAGCTGTTTTTT.

The V call is TRBV14, the J call TRBJ2-2; D is ambiguous. The V end was cut by 2 bases, the J end by 5 bases, with 18 bases between. Germline assignment: CDR1 SGHDN and CDR2 FVKESK. This CDR3 region has 17 residues. In nucleotides, the CDR3 is TGTGCCAGCAGCCAAAAAATCACAAGCGCTCGGACCGGGGAGCTGTTTTTT. It yields the protein CASSQKITSARTGELFF.

This clonotype appeared a few times. Germline and junction disagree at one end, which may indicate a read error. The CDR3 DNA reads as TGCTGTGCTAGACATATGGGCCGGGAGAACACCGGGGAGCTGTTTTTT. Its protein product is CCARHMGRENTGELFF. This rearrangement joins TRBV20-1 to TRBJ2-2; D may be TRBD2 (5 bases). The CDR3 is 16 amino acids. Per germline, CDR1 DFQATT and CDR2 SNEGSKA (reference sequence).

The chain links TRBV10-3 to TRBJ1-1; 7 positions match TRBD1. Germline trimming cut 10 bases from V and 0 bases from J; bases unmatched to any gene: 5. The germline CDR1 and CDR2 sequences are ENHRY and SYGVKD. The CDR3 covers 13 residues. The CDR3 here is CATRDRLNTEAFF. CDR3 in DNA: TGTGCCACTCGGGACAGACTGAACACTGAAGCTTTCTTT.

The CDR3 nucleotides read TGTGCCAGCACCACGGGGCTCGCGAACACTGAAGCTTTCTTT. It codes for CASTTGLANTEAFF. This chain connects TRBV5-6 to TRBJ1-1; possibly TRBD1 for D (5 bases). The CDR3 extends over 14 amino acids. Trimming cost V 6 bases and J 1 base, with 13 bases left between them. The germline V gene has CDR1 SGHDT and CDR2 YYEEEE. Together with reference TRBV5-6 and TRBJ1-1, the CDR3 gives the full variable domain: DAGVTQSPTHLIKTRGQQVTLRCSPKSGHDTVSWYQQALGQGPQFIFQYYEEEERQRGNFPDRFSGHQFPNYSSELNVNALLLGDSALYLCASTTGLANTEAFFGQGTRLTVV.

There are a few counts of this clonotype. The chain has TRBV6-4 and TRBJ2-1, with TRBD1 matching over 9 bases. CDR3 length: 15 residues. J lost 8 bases, V lost 6 bases, and 11 bases had no gene match. The germline V gene encodes CDR1 MRHNA and CDR2 SNTAGT. For the CDR3, the DNA is TGTGCCAGCAGCTTAGGGACAGGGTTTACCGATGAGCAGTTCTTC. Translation gives CASSLGTGFTDEQFF.

The V and J genes are TRBV10-3 and TRBJ2-1; 8 bases map to TRBD1. The germline gives CDR1 ENHRY, CDR2 SYGVKD. There are 14 residues in the CDR3. V was clipped by 7 bases and J by 3 bases; unmatched bases: 5. The CDR3 region is CAITPTGGYNEQFF. DNA of the CDR3: TGTGCCATCACCCCCACAGGGGGCTACAATGAGCAGTTCTTC.

This clonotype occurred a few times. V usage is TRBV4-3 and J usage is TRBJ2-1; the D is unclear. The germline V gene encodes CDR1 LGHNA and CDR2 YSLEER. Trimming cost V 0 bases and J 4 bases, with 10 bases left between them. The CDR3 runs to 15 residues. The DNA for the CDR3 is TGCGCCAGCAGCCAAGATGCGACAACGTACAATGAGCAGTTCTTC. As protein: CASSQDATTYNEQFF.